This TCR beta chain was observed in a study of blood T cell repertoires in COVID-19. Study overall: Collection of acute and convalescent COVID-19 samples took place in the United States, Italy and Spain. T cells, B-cell-depleted T cells, or PBMCs provided the cDNA or gDNA that served as material.

Individuals aged 18 to 89 years were recruited from fewer than 25 US areas. This CDR3 contains 13 residues. V shed 3 bases and J shed 1 base, with 7 bases lying between them. The germline V gene has CDR1 GTSNPN and CDR2 SVGIG (reference sequence). As handled by the study authors: How many nucleated cells were present was estimated from reference gene primer amplification. The protocol was immunoSEQ multiplex PCR, while the TCRdb copy is restricted to in-frame clones and leaves out a portion. V and J calls and clone size are as listed in that table; D and trimming were resolved from the DNA. The sample has around 380,000 clones, 80% to 90% seen once; the top ten hold 1% to 1.5%. This clone was recorded only once.

Sequenced sample: PBMCs or T cells enriched from blood (not recorded which). This chain uses TRBV30 with TRBJ1-5, with TRBD1 as a possible D gene (6 bases). This receptor was obtained from a man aged 30-40 years who had recovered from COVID-19. CDR3 DNA: TGTGCCTGGAGCGGACAGAGCAATCAGCCCCAGCATTTT. Encoded protein: CAWSGQSNQPQHF.